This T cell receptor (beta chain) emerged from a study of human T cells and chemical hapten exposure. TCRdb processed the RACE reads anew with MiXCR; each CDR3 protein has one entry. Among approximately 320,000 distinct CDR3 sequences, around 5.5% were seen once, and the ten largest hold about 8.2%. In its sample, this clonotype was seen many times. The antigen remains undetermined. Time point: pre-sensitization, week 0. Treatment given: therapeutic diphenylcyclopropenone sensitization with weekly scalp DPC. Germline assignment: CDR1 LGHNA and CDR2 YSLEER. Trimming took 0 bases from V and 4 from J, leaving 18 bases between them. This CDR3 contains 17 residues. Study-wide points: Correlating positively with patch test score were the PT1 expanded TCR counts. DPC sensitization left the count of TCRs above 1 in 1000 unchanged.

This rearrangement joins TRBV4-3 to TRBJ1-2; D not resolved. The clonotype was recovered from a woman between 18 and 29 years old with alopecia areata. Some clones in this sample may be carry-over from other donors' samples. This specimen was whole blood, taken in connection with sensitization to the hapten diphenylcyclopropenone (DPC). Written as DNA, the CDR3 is TGCGCCAGCAGCCAAGAGTTCCGCACAGACCTATTCTATGGCTACACCTTC. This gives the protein CASSQEFRTDLFYGYTF.